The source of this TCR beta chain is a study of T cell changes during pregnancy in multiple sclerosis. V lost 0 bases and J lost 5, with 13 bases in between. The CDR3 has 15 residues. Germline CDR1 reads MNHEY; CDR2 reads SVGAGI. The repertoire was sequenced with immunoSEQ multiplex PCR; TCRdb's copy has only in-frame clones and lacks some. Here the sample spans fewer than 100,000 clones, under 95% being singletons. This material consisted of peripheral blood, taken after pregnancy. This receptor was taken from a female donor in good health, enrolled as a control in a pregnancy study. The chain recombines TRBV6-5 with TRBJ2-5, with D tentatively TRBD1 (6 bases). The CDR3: CASSYSGGTWETQYF. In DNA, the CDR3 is TGTGCCAGCAGTTACTCTGGGGGCACCTGGGAGACCCAGTACTTC.